Detailed here is one T cell receptor (beta chain). Its antigen remains unidentified. This sample stems from a study of T cells after yellow fever vaccination. V lost 1 base and J lost 9; bases outside the gene matches: 5. The CDR3 is 15 residues long. Germline lookup yields CDR1 SGHTA and CDR2 FQGNSA. A single record per CDR3 protein comes from TCRdb applying MiXCR to the 5' RACE reads. The table shows a few hundred thousand distinct CDR3 sequences, with 3.6% occurring only once. Findings and caveats of the study: Re-detected after boosting: most primary clones, about 96% of CD4 and about 85% of CD8. It was a small share of clonotypes that appeared in both CD4 and CD8 compartments. Weaker, the secondary response peaked sooner, at day 5 versus 15.

The J gene is TRBJ2-1, the V gene TRBV7-2; 11 positions match TRBD2. The sequencing used PBMCs, collected on the day of the yellow fever booster vaccination. This receptor was taken from a man aged 18 to 29 who received the YFV17D yellow fever vaccine. CDR3 protein: CASSLVGSGGAEQFF. The CDR3 region has the DNA TGTGCCAGCAGCTTAGTGGGTAGCGGGGGGGCTGAGCAGTTCTTC.